A single sample is the source of the 20 T cell receptor beta chains below, sequenced in a study of T cell clones after liver transplantation. The table came from immunoSEQ multiplex PCR; TCRdb's copy has only in-frame clones and leaves some out. The sample contains over 60,000 clones, over 70% of which appear only once. The sequences come from CD4+ T cells from blood, collected before liver transplant. All receptors derive from a human donor who received a liver transplant.

This clone was observed a few times. This rearrangement joins TRBV28 to TRBJ2-3; TRBD1 aligns across 9 bases. Per germline, CDR1 MDHEN and CDR2 SYDVKM. The CDR3 loop spans 15 amino acids. J was trimmed by 4 bases and V by 7 bases; bases with no gene match: 9. The CDR3 spells CASTPRGQGPDTQYF. In DNA, the CDR3 is TGTGCCAGCACCCCTCGAGGACAGGGGCCAGATACGCAGTATTTT.

This chain connects TRBV19 to TRBJ2-7; 7 bases map to TRBD2. The germline CDR1 and CDR2 sequences are LNHDA and SQIVND (reference sequence). Trimming took 2 bases from V and 2 from J; bases not matched to a gene: 9. CDR3 length equals 16 residues. CDR3 loop: CASSISQGLAAYEQYF. As DNA, the CDR3 is TGTGCCAGTAGTATATCCCAAGGGCTAGCGGCCTACGAGCAGTACTTC.

The chain combines TRBV28 with TRBJ2-7, with D tentatively TRBD1 or TRBD2 (5 bases each). This CDR3 has 12 residues. The germline V and J ends were trimmed by 3 bases and 4 bases, with 7 bases remaining between them. CDR1 and CDR2 (germline): MDHEN, SYDVKM. Here the CDR3 DNA reads TGTGCCAGCAGTTTCGAGGGGTACGAGCAGTACTTC. Protein product: CASSFEGYEQYF.

This clone has a single count. V usage is TRBV5-4 and J usage is TRBJ2-1; TRBD1 agrees at 8 bases. The CDR3 sequence is 14 residues long. CDR1 is SGHNT and CDR2 is YYREEE in the germline V gene (reference sequence). J gave up 4 bases and V 4 bases, and 4 bases lay outside the gene matches. Written as DNA, the CDR3 is TGTGCCAGCAGCGGGACAGGAAAATACAATGAGCAGTTCTTC. Residues: CASSGTGKYNEQFF.

This clone was found once. The gene calls are TRBV5-1 and TRBJ1-2; weak D call: TRBD1 (5 bases). CDR3 length: 13 residues. Germline values: CDR1 SGHRS, CDR2 YFSETQ. Between the trimmed V and J ends, which lost 0 bases and 8 bases, there was a span of 11 bases. The CDR3 protein is CASSLDRSGGYTF. The CDR3 DNA reads as TGCGCCAGCAGCTTGGACAGGTCGGGCGGCTACACCTTC. Based on the CDR3 plus reference TRBV5-1 and TRBJ1-2, the full variable domain is KAGVTQTPRYLIKTRGQQVTLSCSPISGHRSVSWYQQTPGQGLQFLFEYFSETQRNKGNFPGRFSGRQFSNSRSEMNVSTLELGDSALYLCASSLDRSGGYTFGSGTRLTVV.

This rearrangement joins TRBV7-2 to TRBJ2-7, with 8 bases aligning to TRBD2. Germline assignment: CDR1 SGHTA and CDR2 FQGNSA. V lost 5 bases, J lost 6 bases, and 9 bases stayed unmatched. This CDR3 has 14 amino acids. The CDR3 nucleotides read TGTGCCAGCAGCCAATCGACGGGGGGGCGCGAGCAGTACTTC. Translated: CASSQSTGGREQYF.

This chain links TRBV21-1 with TRBJ2-1; the table names TRBD2, a call not compared with the DNA. TRBV21-1 is a pseudogene locus. The CDR3 length is 15 residues. The DNA of the CDR3 is TGTGCCAGCAGCAACATAGCGACCGCCTACAATGAGCAGTTCTTC. Translation gives CASSNIATAYNEQFF.

This sequence joins TRBV27 and TRBJ2-1; TRBD1 agrees at 8 bases. CDR1 and CDR2 (germline): MNHEY, SMNVEV (reference sequence). With 6 bases clipped from V and 4 bases from J, the junction kept 11 bases outside the gene matches. This CDR3 spans 16 amino acids. The chain's CDR3 is CASSLGPWTGYNEQFF. In DNA form, the CDR3 reads TGTGCCAGCAGCCTAGGCCCCTGGACAGGGTACAATGAGCAGTTCTTC.

The chain carries TRBV5-1 and TRBJ1-1; 7 bases agree with TRBD1. The J segment lost 1 base and the V segment lost 5 bases, leaving 5 bases of the junction unmatched. Per germline, CDR1 SGHRS and CDR2 YFSETQ. This CDR3 region has 14 residues. CDR3 protein: CASRSTGANTEAFF. The CDR3 DNA is TGCGCCAGCAGAAGTACAGGGGCGAACACTGAAGCTTTCTTT.

This clone was detected only a few times. The genes are TRBV5-1 and TRBJ1-1, with unresolved D. With 0 bases removed from V and 3 bases from J, the gap between germline ends came to 6 bases. Germline V CDR1 and CDR2: SGHRS, YFSETQ. This CDR3 is 13 amino acids long. The CDR3 region has the DNA TGCGCCAGCAGCTTGGACGGAGACACTGAAGCTTTCTTT. Its translation is CASSLDGDTEAFF.

This chain links TRBV9 with TRBJ1-2; no reliable D call. V was cut by 3 bases and J by 0 bases, with 9 bases left in between. CDR3 length: 14 amino acids. The germline V gene has CDR1 SGDLS and CDR2 YYNGEE. This CDR3 is CASSASPANYGYTF. In DNA, the CDR3 is TGTGCCAGCAGCGCGAGTCCCGCTAACTATGGCTACACCTTC.

V is TRBV29-1 and J is TRBJ1-1; D uncertain. CDR3 size: 10 residues. With 7 bases removed from V and 5 bases from J, the gap between germline ends came to 8 bases. CDR1 is SQVTM, CDR2 ANQGSEA, per germline. CDR3 DNA sequence: TGCAGCGCCGTGACGACTGAAGCTTTCTTT. It is translated as CSAVTTEAFF.

The sample holds a few counts of this clone. This chain connects TRBV10-1 to TRBJ2-1; TRBD2 matches at 11 bases. Germline V lookup: CDR1 WNHNN, CDR2 SYGVQD (reference sequence). The CDR3 runs 15 residues. V shed 4 bases, J shed 5 bases, and the junction held 4 bases outside the gene matches. Here the CDR3 reads CASSARGLADNEQFF. The CDR3 DNA is TGCGCCAGCAGTGCGAGGGGACTAGCGGACAATGAGCAGTTCTTC.

This clone was seen a handful of times. V usage is TRBV27 and J usage is TRBJ2-7; the D gene could be TRBD1 or TRBD2 (5 bases each). This CDR3 contains 15 residues. Deletions cut 6 bases from V and 3 bases from J, with 18 bases between. The germline V gene has CDR1 MNHEY and CDR2 SMNVEV (reference sequence). CDR3 residues: CASRGTGNLGYEQYF. The CDR3 coding sequence is TGTGCCAGCAGGGGGACCGGTAACCTGGGCTACGAGCAGTACTTC.

V gene TRBV9 combines with J gene TRBJ2-3; no firm D call. With 3 bases removed from V and 1 base from J, the gap between germline ends came to 12 bases. The CDR3 sequence is 15 residues long. Germline-derived CDR1 and CDR2 are SGDLS and YYNGEE. CDR3 nucleotides: TGTGCCAGCAGCGCCACGGACGATGGCACAGATACGCAGTATTTT. Amino acid sequence: CASSATDDGTDTQYF. The full variable domain, with the rest looked up from reference TRBV9 and TRBJ2-3, is DSGVTQTPKHLITATGQRVTLRCSPRSGDLSVYWYQQSLDQGLQFLIQYYNGEERAKGNILERFSAQQFPDLHSELNLSSLELGDSALYFCASSATDDGTDTQYFGPGTRLTVL.

This chain joins TRBV18 and TRBJ2-5; no definite D call. The V and J ends lost 3 bases and 2 bases respectively, with 13 bases between them. CDR3 size: 15 residues. Looked up from germline, CDR1 is KGHSH and CDR2 is LQKENI. CDR3 region: CASSPSRVPQETQYF. CDR3 sequence (DNA): TGTGCCAGCTCACCTTCCCGGGTCCCTCAAGAGACCCAGTACTTC. The full variable domain, rest sourced from reference TRBV18 and TRBJ2-5, is NAGVMQNPRHLVRRRGQEARLRCSPMKGHSHVYWYRQLPEEGLKFMVYLQKENIIDESGMPKERFSAEFPKEGPSILRIQQVVRGDSAAYFCASSPSRVPQETQYFGPGTRLLVL.

V and J are TRBV11-2 and TRBJ1-4; D not resolved. V lost 5 bases to trimming and J lost 3 bases, with 13 bases between them. CDR1 and CDR2 from the germline V gene are SGHAT and FQNNGV. The CDR3 is 15 amino acids. The CDR3 coding sequence is TGTGCCAGCAGCCCTTATGGGGTCCCTAATGAAAAACTGTTTTTT. This sequence encodes CASSPYGVPNEKLFF.

Only a few counts were recorded for this clone. The chain carries TRBV5-6 and TRBJ2-7, with 10 bases lining up with TRBD2. CDR3 length: 16 residues. In germline, CDR1 is SGHDT, CDR2 YYEEEE. The V segment lost 4 bases and the J segment 1 base; nucleotides outside the gene matches: 8. This CDR3 reads CASSQVSGRGSYEQYF. The CDR3, as DNA: TGTGCCAGCAGCCAAGTCAGCGGGAGGGGGTCCTACGAGCAGTACTTC.

V is TRBV5-6 and J is TRBJ2-5; D is perhaps TRBD1 (5 bases). The CDR3 spans 13 residues. Germline-derived CDR1 and CDR2 are SGHDT and YYEEEE. Trimming shortened V by 4 bases and J by 4 bases, and 11 bases separated the two germline ends. CDR3 bases: TGTGCCAGCAGCCCCAACAGGTTAGAGACCCAGTACTTC. Residues: CASSPNRLETQYF.

This chain links TRBV23-1 with TRBJ2-4; perhaps D is TRBD1 or TRBD2 (5 bases each). TRBV23-1 has ORF status, its function being uncertain. CDR3 length equals 14 residues. Trimming took 3 bases from V and 9 from J, leaving 15 bases between them. The CDR3 DNA reads as TGCGCCAGCAGTCATTTGGGACCCAGGGTCATTCAGTACTTC. Translating it yields CASSHLGPRVIQYF.